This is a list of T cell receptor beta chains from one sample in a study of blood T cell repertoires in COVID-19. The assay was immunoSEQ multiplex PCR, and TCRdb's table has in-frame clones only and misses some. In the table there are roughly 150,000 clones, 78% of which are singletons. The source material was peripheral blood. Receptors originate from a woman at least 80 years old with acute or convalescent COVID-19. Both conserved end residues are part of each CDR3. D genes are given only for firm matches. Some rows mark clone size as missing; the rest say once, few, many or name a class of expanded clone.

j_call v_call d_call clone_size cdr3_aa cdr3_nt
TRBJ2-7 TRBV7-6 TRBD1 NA CASSSTTGGAKQYF TGTGCCAGCAGCTCCACAACAGGGGGCGCGAAGCAGTACTTC
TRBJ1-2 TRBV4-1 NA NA CASSQDMILSYGYTF TGCGCCAGCAGCCAAGATATGATCCTATCCTATGGCTACACCTTC
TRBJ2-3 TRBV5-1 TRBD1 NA CASNPGQGTARDTQYF TGCGCCAGCAACCCCGGACAGGGGACCGCAAGGGATACGCAGTATTTT
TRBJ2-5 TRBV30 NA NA CAWSPPPPGETQYF TGTGCCTGGAGCCCACCCCCCCCGGGGGAGACCCAGTACTTC
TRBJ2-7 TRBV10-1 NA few CSSSQQPYGGRGEQYF TGCTCTTCAAGCCAGCAACCGTACGGCGGACGGGGGGAGCAGTACTTC
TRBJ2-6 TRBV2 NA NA CASSGSGANVLTF TGTGCCAGCAGCGGGTCTGGGGCCAACGTCCTGACTTTC
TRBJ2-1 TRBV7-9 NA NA CASSLLAGSYNEQFF TGTGCCAGCAGCTTATTGGCAGGGTCCTACAATGAGCAGTTCTTC
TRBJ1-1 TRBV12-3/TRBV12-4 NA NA CASRVGSAEAFF TGTGCCAGCCGAGTCGGGAGTGCTGAAGCTTTCTTT
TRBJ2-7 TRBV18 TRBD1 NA CASSLGQGNHEQYF TGTGCCAGCTCATTGGGACAGGGGAACCACGAGCAGTACTTC
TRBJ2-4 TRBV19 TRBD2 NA CASSPKRLASDIQYF TGTGCCAGTAGTCCAAAACGACTAGCGTCCGACATTCAGTACTTC
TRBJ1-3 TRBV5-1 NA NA CASSSQGPSGNTIYF TGCGCCAGCAGCTCACAGGGACCCTCTGGAAACACCATATATTTT
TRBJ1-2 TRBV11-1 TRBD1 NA CASSPDREYGYTF TGTGCCAGCAGCCCGGACAGGGAGTATGGCTACACCTTC
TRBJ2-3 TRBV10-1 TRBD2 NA CASRGGLTDTQYF TGCGCCTCCCGGGGGGGCCTCACAGATACGCAGTATTTT
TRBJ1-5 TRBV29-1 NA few CSVGGGPGNQPQHF TGCAGCGTTGGGGGGGGGCCTGGTAATCAGCCCCAGCATTTT
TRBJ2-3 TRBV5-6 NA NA CASSFDGGFTDTQYF TGTGCCAGCAGCTTTGACGGAGGATTCACAGATACGCAGTATTTT
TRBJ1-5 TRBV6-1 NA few CASSEVAVIGAINNQPQHF TGTGCCAGCAGTGAAGTGGCAGTAATTGGGGCTATCAACAATCAGCCCCAGCATTTT
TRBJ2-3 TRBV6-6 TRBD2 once CASSYGNGGASDTQYF TGTGCCAGCAGTTACGGTAACGGGGGGGCCTCAGATACGCAGTATTTT
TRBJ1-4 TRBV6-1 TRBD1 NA CASSERDRGRGKLFF TGTGCCAGCAGTGAGAGGGACAGGGGGCGCGGAAAACTGTTTTTT
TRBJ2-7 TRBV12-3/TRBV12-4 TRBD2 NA CASNPAGGYEQYF TGTGCCAGCAACCCAGCGGGAGGCTACGAGCAGTACTTC
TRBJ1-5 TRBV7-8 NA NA CASSLEGHRASNQPQHF TGTGCCAGCAGCTTAGAGGGACATCGGGCTAGCAATCAGCCCCAGCATTTT
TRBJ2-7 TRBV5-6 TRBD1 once CASSLPTGGYEQYF TGTGCCAGCAGCTTGCCAACAGGGGGCTACGAGCAGTACTTC
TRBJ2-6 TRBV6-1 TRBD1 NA CASSEEWRQGAGANVLTF TGTGCCAGCAGTGAAGAGTGGAGACAGGGGGCTGGGGCCAACGTCCTGACTTTC
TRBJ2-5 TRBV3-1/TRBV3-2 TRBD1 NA CASSQGTGGGETQYF TGTGCCAGCAGCCAAGGGACAGGGGGCGGTGAGACCCAGTACTTC
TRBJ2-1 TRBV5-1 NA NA CASSFRGESLRYNEQFF TGCGCCAGCAGCTTCCGCGGGGAGTCCCTTCGTTACAATGAGCAGTTCTTC
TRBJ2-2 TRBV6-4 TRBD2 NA CASSDSASGGAAGELFF TGTGCCAGCAGTGACTCGGCTAGCGGGGGGGCCGCCGGGGAGCTGTTTTTT
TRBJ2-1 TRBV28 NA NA CASSLSPGFGSFNDEQFF TGTGCCAGCAGTTTGTCCCCCGGTTTCGGGAGCTTTAACGATGAGCAGTTCTTC
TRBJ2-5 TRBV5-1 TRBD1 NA CATSWGQGGETQYF TGCGCCACTTCTTGGGGACAGGGCGGAGAGACCCAGTACTTC
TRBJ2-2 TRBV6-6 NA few CASSYGAGLGELFF TGTGCCAGCAGTTATGGGGCAGGGCTTGGGGAGCTGTTTTTT
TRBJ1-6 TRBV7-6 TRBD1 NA CASSLAPPGQGRISGNSPLHF TGTGCCAGCAGCTTAGCACCGCCGGGACAGGGGAGAATTTCCGGGAATTCACCCCTCCACTTT
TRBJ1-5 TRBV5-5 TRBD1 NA CASSPTGQQPQHF TGTGCCAGCAGCCCGACAGGGCAACAGCCCCAGCATTTT
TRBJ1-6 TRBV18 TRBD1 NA CASSPGQGEKSPLHF TGTGCCAGCTCACCAGGACAGGGAGAGAAATCACCCCTCCACTTT
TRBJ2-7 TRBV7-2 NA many CASSSVVSEYEQYF TGTGCCAGCAGCTCAGTAGTGTCGGAGTACGAGCAGTACTTC
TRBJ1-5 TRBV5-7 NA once CASSHYGGDQPQHF TGTGCCAGCAGCCACTACGGAGGGGATCAGCCCCAGCATTTT
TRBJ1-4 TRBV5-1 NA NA CASSFGGEGNEKLFF TGCGCCAGCAGCTTTGGAGGAGAGGGTAACGAAAAACTGTTTTTT
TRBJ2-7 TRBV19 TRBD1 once CASSRQGASTYEQYF TGTGCCAGTAGTAGACAGGGGGCCTCAACTTACGAGCAGTACTTC